A selection of T cell receptor beta chains follows, all from one sample in a study of shared clonotypes between healthy human individuals. The method was immunoSEQ multiplex PCR; TCRdb's version includes in-frame clones alone and lacks a portion of them. The table shows about half a million clones, with around four fifths occurring only once. Specimen: PBMCs. The receptors were sampled from a woman aged 40 to 50 in good health. Some clones in this sample may be carry-over from other donors' samples. Both conserved end residues are part of each CDR3. D genes are given only for firm matches. Expanded clones get a size class; other rows say once, few or many, or leave the size out.

CDR3aa: CAITRDSLPNTGELFF
CDR3nt: TGTGCCATAACGCGGGACTCCCTTCCGAACACCGGGGAGCTGTTTTTT
d_gene: NA
v_gene: TRBV10-3
j_gene: TRBJ2-2
abundance: few

CDR3aa: CASSSGTSYREQFF
CDR3nt: TGTGCCAGCAGTTCCGGGACTAGCTACCGTGAGCAGTTCTTC
d_gene: TRBD2
v_gene: TRBV6-5
j_gene: TRBJ2-1
abundance: NA

CDR3aa: CASSQDSRTGRVGLANYGYTF
CDR3nt: TGCGCCAGCAGCCAAGATAGTAGGACAGGGAGAGTTGGGTTAGCTAACTATGGCTACACCTTC
d_gene: TRBD1
v_gene: TRBV4-3
j_gene: TRBJ1-2
abundance: NA

CDR3aa: CASSSSAQGSAYEQYF
CDR3nt: TGTGCCAGCAGCTCAAGCGCACAGGGGTCAGCCTACGAGCAGTACTTC
d_gene: TRBD1
v_gene: TRBV28
j_gene: TRBJ2-7
abundance: NA

CDR3aa: CASRPTGSNYGYTF
CDR3nt: TGTGCCAGCCGACCCACGGGGTCCAACTATGGCTACACCTTC
d_gene: NA
v_gene: TRBV27
j_gene: TRBJ1-2
abundance: NA

CDR3aa: CASSSGHRDRAEDTQYF
CDR3nt: TGTGCCAGCAGCTCGGGCCATCGGGACAGGGCGGAAGATACGCAGTATTTT
d_gene: TRBD1
v_gene: TRBV5-6
j_gene: TRBJ2-3
abundance: NA

CDR3aa: CASSPRGGESYNEQFF
CDR3nt: TGTGCCAGCTCACCACGGGGCGGGGAGTCCTACAATGAGCAGTTCTTC
d_gene: NA
v_gene: TRBV18
j_gene: TRBJ2-1
abundance: NA

CDR3aa: CASSYSSANEQYF
CDR3nt: TGTGCCAGCAGTTACTCTTCCGCTAACGAGCAGTACTTC
d_gene: NA
v_gene: TRBV6-6
j_gene: TRBJ2-7
abundance: few

CDR3aa: CASSESRGNQPQHF
CDR3nt: TGCGCCAGCAGTGAGTCGAGAGGAAATCAGCCCCAGCATTTT
d_gene: NA
v_gene: TRBV10-2
j_gene: TRBJ1-5
abundance: NA

CDR3aa: CASSPPADADNEKLFF
CDR3nt: TGTGCCAGCTCACCACCAGCGGACGCTGATAATGAAAAACTGTTTTTT
d_gene: NA
v_gene: TRBV18
j_gene: TRBJ1-4
abundance: NA

CDR3aa: CASSRYGRQNTEAFF
CDR3nt: TGTGCCAGCAGCCGATACGGACGGCAGAACACTGAAGCTTTCTTT
d_gene: NA
v_gene: TRBV16
j_gene: TRBJ1-1
abundance: few

CDR3aa: CSVGGGRAETQYF
CDR3nt: TGCAGCGTTGGAGGGGGGAGGGCGGAGACCCAGTACTTC
d_gene: NA
v_gene: TRBV29-1
j_gene: TRBJ2-5
abundance: NA

CDR3aa: CASSFWDRQEAFF
CDR3nt: TGTGCCAGCAGCTTCTGGGACAGACAAGAAGCTTTCTTT
d_gene: TRBD1
v_gene: TRBV7-9
j_gene: TRBJ1-1
abundance: NA

CDR3aa: CASSLGTGHPYEQYF
CDR3nt: TGTGCCAGCAGCTTAGGCACAGGACATCCCTACGAGCAGTACTTC
d_gene: NA
v_gene: TRBV11-2
j_gene: TRBJ2-7
abundance: NA

CDR3aa: CASSVFTGYSYEQYF
CDR3nt: TGCGCCAGCAGCGTTTTCACAGGATACTCCTACGAGCAGTACTTC
d_gene: NA
v_gene: TRBV4-1
j_gene: TRBJ2-7
abundance: NA

CDR3aa: CASSEGRAEQYF
CDR3nt: TGTGCCAGCAGTGAAGGTCGGGCCGAGCAGTACTTC
d_gene: NA
v_gene: TRBV2
j_gene: TRBJ2-7
abundance: NA

CDR3aa: CSARGGSGTEAFF
CDR3nt: TGCAGCGCCCGTGGGGGGTCCGGCACTGAAGCTTTCTTT
d_gene: NA
v_gene: TRBV29-1
j_gene: TRBJ1-1
abundance: NA

CDR3aa: CASSPMDPFTDTQYF
CDR3nt: TGTGCCAGCTCACCAATGGACCCCTTCACAGATACGCAGTATTTT
d_gene: NA
v_gene: TRBV18
j_gene: TRBJ2-3
abundance: NA

CDR3aa: CASSLGDRDVFGELFF
CDR3nt: TGTGCCAGCAGCTTAGGGGACAGGGATGTTTTCGGGGAGCTGTTTTTT
d_gene: TRBD1
v_gene: TRBV7-2
j_gene: TRBJ2-2
abundance: NA

CDR3aa: CAWSATRSTGELFF
CDR3nt: TGTGCCTGGAGTGCCACCAGGAGCACCGGGGAGCTGTTTTTT
d_gene: NA
v_gene: TRBV30
j_gene: TRBJ2-2
abundance: NA

CDR3aa: CASSSPNSYEQYF
CDR3nt: TGCGCCAGCAGCTCCCCCAATTCCTACGAGCAGTACTTC
d_gene: NA
v_gene: TRBV5-1
j_gene: TRBJ2-7
abundance: NA

CDR3aa: CASSLIAGVFDTQYF
CDR3nt: TGTGCCAGCAGCTTAATAGCGGGAGTTTTCGATACGCAGTATTTT
d_gene: TRBD2
v_gene: TRBV7-9
j_gene: TRBJ2-3
abundance: NA

CDR3aa: CASSPRPTDTQYF
CDR3nt: TGTGCCAGCTCACCACGACCCACAGATACGCAGTATTTT
d_gene: NA
v_gene: TRBV18
j_gene: TRBJ2-3
abundance: once

CDR3aa: CASSKGKTGPQHF
CDR3nt: TGTGCCAGCAGCAAAGGGAAGACTGGGCCCCAGCATTTT
d_gene: NA
v_gene: TRBV21-1
j_gene: TRBJ1-5
abundance: NA

CDR3aa: CASGTANYEQYF
CDR3nt: TGTGCCAGCGGGACGGCAAACTACGAGCAGTACTTC
d_gene: NA
v_gene: TRBV27
j_gene: TRBJ2-7
abundance: NA

CDR3aa: CASSLKDGTYEQYF
CDR3nt: TGTGCCAGCAGTTTAAAGGACGGGACTTACGAGCAGTACTTC
d_gene: NA
v_gene: TRBV27
j_gene: TRBJ2-7
abundance: NA

CDR3aa: CASSQDTGDEQYF
CDR3nt: TGCGCCAGCAGCCAAGATACCGGGGACGAGCAGTACTTC
d_gene: NA
v_gene: TRBV4-3
j_gene: TRBJ2-7
abundance: once

CDR3aa: CASSLSGTPLETQYF
CDR3nt: TGTGCCAGCAGCTTAAGTGGGACACCTCTGGAGACCCAGTACTTC
d_gene: NA
v_gene: TRBV7-3
j_gene: TRBJ2-5
abundance: NA

CDR3aa: CAISGTSGYNEQFF
CDR3nt: TGTGCCATCAGTGGGACTAGCGGATACAATGAGCAGTTCTTC
d_gene: TRBD2
v_gene: TRBV10-3
j_gene: TRBJ2-1
abundance: NA

CDR3aa: CAISAGREPEAFF
CDR3nt: TGTGCCATCAGTGCGGGCAGGGAGCCGGAAGCTTTCTTT
d_gene: NA
v_gene: TRBV10-3
j_gene: TRBJ1-1
abundance: few